This T cell receptor beta chain was identified during a study of blood T cell repertoires in COVID-19. This CDR3 spans 14 amino acids. Trimming cost V 1 base and J 6 bases, with 14 bases left between them. Germline lookup yields CDR1 SGHKS and CDR2 YYEKEE (reference sequence). Assay: immunoSEQ multiplex PCR; the TCRdb copy retains only in-frame clones and omits some. This sample carries 270,000 or so clones, 70% to 85% of them seen once, and the ten largest clones take more than 1.1%. Sequenced material: peripheral blood. The chain carries TRBV5-5 and TRBJ2-7, with no clear D. The TCR comes from a human donor with COVID-19, enrolled during active disease. The donor label of this sample is uncertain. CDR3 protein: CASSLRAEDLEQYF. In DNA form, the CDR3 reads TGTGCCAGCAGCTTGAGAGCTGAGGATCTCGAGCAGTACTTC.